One and the same sample provided the 8 T cell receptor beta chains below, sequenced in a study of blood T cells in healthy people across ages. Next came a second PCR, run for about 7 to 12 cycles, which used a sample-barcoded 5' primer along with a J-beta primer mix. TCRdb used MiXCR to reprocess the 5' RACE reads, holding one entry per CDR3 protein. Here the sample spans fewer than 900,000 distinct CDR3 sequences, 43% being singletons. The sample comprised blood. The receptors originated from a woman aged 60 to 75 in good health.

The genes are TRBV20-1 and TRBJ2-7, with TRBD2 as a possible D gene (5 bases). The V gene lost 6 bases and the J gene lost 0 bases, with 12 bases spanning the gap. This CDR3 spans 13 amino acids. Germline loops: CDR1 DFQATT, CDR2 SNEGSKA (reference sequence). CDR3 amino acids: CSAPEGNSYEQYF. Written as DNA, the CDR3 is TGCAGTGCCCCTGAGGGTAACTCCTACGAGCAGTACTTC.

The chain employs TRBV21-1 and TRBJ1-4; the table's D call of TRBD1 was not tested on the DNA. TRBV21-1 is described as a pseudogene. The CDR3 sequence is 15 residues long. The CDR3 here is CASSATGGGEEKLFF. For the CDR3, the DNA is TGTGCCAGCAGCGCAACTGGAGGGGGTGAAGAAAAACTGTTTTTT.

This clonotype has a handful of counts. The chain has TRBV5-1 and TRBJ2-5; TRBD2 might be the D (6 bases). The CDR3 is 15 residues long. The V gene's germline CDR1 is SGHRS and CDR2 YFSETQ. Trimming pared 7 bases from V and 4 bases from J, leaving 20 bases between. The CDR3, as DNA: TGCGCCAGCGAGCGGCGGGATTCCATTGTAGAGACCCAGTACTTC. Translation: CASERRDSIVETQYF.

This clonotype showed up just a few times. Here the CDR3 reads CASSVAEGGGYNEQFF. The DNA of the CDR3 is TGTGCCAGCAGCGTAGCTGAGGGGGGGGGTTACAATGAGCAGTTCTTC. The chain is built from TRBV9 and TRBJ2-1; D possibly corresponds to TRBD2 (7 bases). CDR1 is SGDLS and CDR2 is YYNGEE in the germline V gene. The CDR3 is 16 amino acids. Trimming removed 0 bases from V and 4 bases from J, with 14 bases in between.

The rearrangement links TRBV7-9 to TRBJ1-2, with TRBD1 as a possible D gene (5 bases). V was cut by 5 bases and J by 4 bases, with 14 bases left in between. From germline, CDR1 is SEHNR and CDR2 FQNEAQ (reference sequence). The CDR3 is 14 residues long. CDR3 amino acids: CASSQGMGPYGYTF. CDR3 in DNA: TGTGCCAGCAGCCAGGGAATGGGGCCCTATGGCTACACCTTC.

This clonotype was detected only a few times. This chain uses TRBV6-5 with TRBJ2-7; TRBD1 matches 7 bases. The CDR3 covers 15 residues. The germline CDR1 and CDR2 sequences are MNHEY and SVGAGI. The V segment lost 2 bases and the J segment 6 bases; nucleotides outside the gene matches: 10. DNA of the CDR3: TGTGCCAGCAGTTACCAAATCGGGACAGTAGTCGAGCAGTACTTC. As protein: CASSYQIGTVVEQYF.

V is TRBV20-1 and J is TRBJ1-1; 9 bases fit TRBD1. This CDR3 region has 20 residues. Trimming took 4 bases from V and 1 from J; bases not matched to a gene: 22. Germline CDR1 reads DFQATT; CDR2 reads SNEGSKA (reference sequence). CDR3: CSATDGAGDRARSGNTEAFF. CDR3 bases: TGCAGTGCTACTGATGGGGCAGGGGACAGGGCGAGATCGGGGAACACTGAAGCTTTCTTT.

V and J are TRBV6-2 or TRBV6-3 and TRBJ2-5, with 8 bases aligning to TRBD2. Losses at the gene ends were 8 bases for V and 11 bases for J; bases not matched to a gene: 16. CDR1 and CDR2 from the germline V gene are MNHEY and SVGEGT. The CDR3 has 14 amino acids. The DNA of the CDR3 is TGTGCCAGCGATAACGGGAGGGCCTACAATGAGCAGTACTTC. This translates into CASDNGRAYNEQYF.